The following is a TCR beta chain sequence with its context. The antigen is undetermined. These data come from a study of T cell repertoires in cytomegalovirus infection. The CDR3 extends over 11 amino acids. V shed 9 bases and J shed 8 bases, with 13 bases lying between them. Germline V gene data show CDR1 as ENHRY and CDR2 as SYGVKD. MiXCR, applied by TCRdb to the reads, yields one record per CDR3 protein. Of roughly 310,000 distinct CDR3 sequences in the sample, about 27% were seen once. The receptor was derived from a human donor in good health (CMV status not recorded). Some clones in this sample may be carry-over from other donors' samples. The sample was cultured PBMCs, taken from culture after CMV antigen stimulation. V gene TRBV10-3 combines with J gene TRBJ1-2; perhaps TRBD1 as D (6 bases). The DNA for the CDR3 is TGTGCCATACCTGGGGGGCAAGGCTACACCTTC. Its protein product is CAIPGGQGYTF.